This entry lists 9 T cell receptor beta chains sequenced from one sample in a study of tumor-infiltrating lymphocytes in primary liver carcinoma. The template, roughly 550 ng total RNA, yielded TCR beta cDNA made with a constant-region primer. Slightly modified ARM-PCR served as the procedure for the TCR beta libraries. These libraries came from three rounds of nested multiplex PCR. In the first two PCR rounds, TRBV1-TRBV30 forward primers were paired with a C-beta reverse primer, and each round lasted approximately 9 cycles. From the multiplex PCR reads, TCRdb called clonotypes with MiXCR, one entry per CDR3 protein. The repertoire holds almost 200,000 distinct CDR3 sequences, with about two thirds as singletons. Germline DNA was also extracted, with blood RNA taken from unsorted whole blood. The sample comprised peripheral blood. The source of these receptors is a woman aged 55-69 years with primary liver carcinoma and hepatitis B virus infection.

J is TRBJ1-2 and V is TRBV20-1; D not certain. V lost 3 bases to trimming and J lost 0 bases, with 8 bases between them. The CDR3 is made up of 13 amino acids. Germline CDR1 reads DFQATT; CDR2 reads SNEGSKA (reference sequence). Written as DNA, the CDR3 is TGCAGTGCTAGCAATCTCCCTAACTATGGCTACACCTTC. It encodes CSASNLPNYGYTF.

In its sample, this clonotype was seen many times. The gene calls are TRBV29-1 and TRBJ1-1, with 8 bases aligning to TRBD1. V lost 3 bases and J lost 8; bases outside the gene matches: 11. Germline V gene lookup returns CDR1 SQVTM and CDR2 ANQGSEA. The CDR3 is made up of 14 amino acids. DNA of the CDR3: TGCAGCGTTGACCCCCACAGGGGGTTAACCGAAGCTTTCTTT. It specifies CSVDPHRGLTEAFF.

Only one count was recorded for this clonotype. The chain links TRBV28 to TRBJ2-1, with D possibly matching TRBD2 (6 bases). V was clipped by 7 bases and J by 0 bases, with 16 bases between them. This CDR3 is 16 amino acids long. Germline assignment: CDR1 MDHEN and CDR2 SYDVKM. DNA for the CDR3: TGTGCCAGCACCCCCGTTGGGGGGAGCTCCTACAATGAGCAGTTCTTC. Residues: CASTPVGGSSYNEQFF.

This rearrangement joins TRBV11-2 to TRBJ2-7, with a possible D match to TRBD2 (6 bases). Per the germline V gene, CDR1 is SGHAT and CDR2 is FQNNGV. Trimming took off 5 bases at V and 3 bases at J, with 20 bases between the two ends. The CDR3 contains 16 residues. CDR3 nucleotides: TGTGCCAGCAGCCCCCTTAGACGGGAGACTATCTACGAGCAGTACTTC. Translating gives CASSPLRRETIYEQYF.

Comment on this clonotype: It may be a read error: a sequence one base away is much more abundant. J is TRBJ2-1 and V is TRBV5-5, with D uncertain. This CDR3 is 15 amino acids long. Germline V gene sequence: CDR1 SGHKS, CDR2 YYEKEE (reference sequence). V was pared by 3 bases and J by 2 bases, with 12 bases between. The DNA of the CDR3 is TGTGCCAGCAGCTCAGACACCACGCCCTACAATGAGCAGTTCTTC. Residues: CASSSDTTPYNEQFF. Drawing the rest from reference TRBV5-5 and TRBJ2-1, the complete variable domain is DAGVTQSPTHLIKTRGQQVTLRCSPISGHKSVSWYQQVLGQGPQFIFQYYEKEERGRGNFPDRFSARQFPNYSSELNVNALLLGDSALYLCASSSDTTPYNEQFFGPGTRLTVL.

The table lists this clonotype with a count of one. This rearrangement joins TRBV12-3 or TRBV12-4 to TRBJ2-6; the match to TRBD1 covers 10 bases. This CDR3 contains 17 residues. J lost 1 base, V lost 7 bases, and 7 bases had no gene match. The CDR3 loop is CASNPGQGVSGANVLTF. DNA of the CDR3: TGTGCCAGCAATCCTGGACAGGGGGTATCTGGGGCCAACGTCCTGACTTTC.

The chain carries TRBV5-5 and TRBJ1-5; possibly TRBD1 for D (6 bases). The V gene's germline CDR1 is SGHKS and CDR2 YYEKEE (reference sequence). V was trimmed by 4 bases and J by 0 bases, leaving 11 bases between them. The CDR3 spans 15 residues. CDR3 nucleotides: TGTGCCAGCAGCCCGGGACAATATAGCAATCAGCCCCAGCATTTT. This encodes CASSPGQYSNQPQHF. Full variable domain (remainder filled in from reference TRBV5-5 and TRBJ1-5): DAGVTQSPTHLIKTRGQQVTLRCSPISGHKSVSWYQQVLGQGPQFIFQYYEKEERGRGNFPDRFSARQFPNYSSELNVNALLLGDSALYLCASSPGQYSNQPQHFGDGTRLSIL.

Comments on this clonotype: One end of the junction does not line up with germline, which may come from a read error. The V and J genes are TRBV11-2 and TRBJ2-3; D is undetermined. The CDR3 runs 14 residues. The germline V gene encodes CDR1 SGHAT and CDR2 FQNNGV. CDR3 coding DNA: TGTGCCGGCAGCCCCCCAGGATCTGCAGATACTCAGTATTTT. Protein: CAGSPPGSADTQYF.

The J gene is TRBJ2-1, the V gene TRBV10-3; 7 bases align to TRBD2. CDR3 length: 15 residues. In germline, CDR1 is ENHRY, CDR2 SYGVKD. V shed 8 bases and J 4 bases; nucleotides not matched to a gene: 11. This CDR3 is CAICGGGSVYNEQFF. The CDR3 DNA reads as TGTGCCATCTGTGGGGGGGGGAGTGTTTACAATGAGCAGTTCTTC.